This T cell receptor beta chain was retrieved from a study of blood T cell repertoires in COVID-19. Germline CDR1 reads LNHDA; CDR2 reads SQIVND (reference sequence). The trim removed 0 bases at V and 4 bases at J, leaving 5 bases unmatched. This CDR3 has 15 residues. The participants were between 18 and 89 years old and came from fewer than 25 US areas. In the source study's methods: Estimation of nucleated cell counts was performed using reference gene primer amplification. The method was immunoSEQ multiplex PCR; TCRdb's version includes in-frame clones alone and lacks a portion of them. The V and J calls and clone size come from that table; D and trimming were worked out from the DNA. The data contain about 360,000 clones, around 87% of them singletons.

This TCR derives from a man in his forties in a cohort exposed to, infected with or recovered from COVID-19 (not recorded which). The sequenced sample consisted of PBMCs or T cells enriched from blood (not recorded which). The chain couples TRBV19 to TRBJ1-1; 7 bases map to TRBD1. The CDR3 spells CASSIDTTGITEAFF. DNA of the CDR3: TGTGCCAGTAGTATAGATACGACAGGGATCACTGAAGCTTTCTTT.